These 5 T cell receptor beta chains originate from one sample sequenced in a study of vaccination and CD4 T cells after COVID-19. For these receptors, no antigen is known. Sequencing of DNA taken from cultured CD4+ T cells relied on the Oncomine TCR Beta short-read assay. MiXCR was run by TCRdb on the PCR reads, yielding one entry per CDR3 protein. The table shows fewer than 15,000 distinct CDR3 sequences, with 50% to 60% occurring only once. The sample's treatment: approximately nine-day PBMC culture with coronavirus spike peptide pools or control peptides (ViraFEST assay). The material sequenced was CD4+ T cells from blood, cultured in vitro, taken before SARS-CoV-2 vaccination. These receptors were taken from a human donor who had recovered from COVID-19.

This clonotype was observed a single time. The CDR3 DNA sequence: TGTGCCAGCAGCTCGGGACTCCCAGGGGCTACGCAGTATTTT. This translates into CASSSGLPGATQYF. V usage is TRBV6-4 and J usage is TRBJ2-3; D may match TRBD1 or TRBD2 (6 bases each). The ends were cut back, 6 bases at V and 8 bases at J, with 18 bases in the middle. The CDR3 covers 14 residues. CDR1 MRHNA and CDR2 SNTAGT come from the germline V gene.

This chain joins TRBV7-7 and TRBJ2-5; a weak D match, TRBD2 (6 bases). Germline V gene lookup returns CDR1 SSHAT and CDR2 FNYEAQ (reference sequence). V lost 5 bases, J lost 2 bases, and 18 bases lay in between. This CDR3 region has 16 residues. As DNA, the CDR3 is TGTGCCAGCAGCCGGAGACTGCGGGACGGGCAAGAGACCCAGTACTTC. Its translation: CASSRRLRDGQETQYF.

The chain is built from TRBV12-3 or TRBV12-4 and TRBJ2-7; D remains ambiguous. The CDR3 is made up of 13 amino acids. V lost 6 bases to trimming and J lost 3 bases, with 12 bases between them. This CDR3 is CASSSGPIYEQYF. The CDR3 nucleotides are TGTGCCAGCAGCTCTGGGCCAATCTACGAGCAGTACTTC.

This chain uses TRBV28 with TRBJ1-4; 8 nucleotides align to TRBD1. The V and J ends lost 5 bases and 8 bases, in that order; junction bases with no gene match: 10. Germline lookup yields CDR1 MDHEN and CDR2 SYDVKM. The CDR3 is made up of 15 amino acids. CDR3 nucleotides: TGTGCCAGCAGTCGGACCGGGACAGGAGGCGAAAAACTGTTTTTT. This codes for CASSRTGTGGEKLFF.

This clonotype was seen more than once but under ten times. The rearrangement joins TRBV6-2 or TRBV6-3 to TRBJ1-2, with 9 nucleotides matching TRBD1. The CDR3 loop spans 18 amino acids. V dropped 5 bases and J dropped 2; count of bases not matched to a gene: 15. CDR1 and CDR2 from the germline V gene are MNHEY and SVGEGT. As DNA, the CDR3 is TGTGCCAGCAGTCCTCAACCGCCAGGGACAGGGTTAAACTATGGCTACACCTTC. The encoded protein is CASSPQPPGTGLNYGYTF.